Following are 2 T cell receptor beta chains from one sample sequenced in a study of monozygotic twins with inflammatory bowel disease. TCRdb reprocessed the 5' RACE reads; each CDR3 protein has one entry and no DNA is given. This table holds hundreds of thousands of distinct CDR3 sequences. The specimen was blood. The receptors originated from a human donor with ulcerative colitis or Crohn's disease, or a healthy co-twin of an affected twin (not recorded which).

The chain is built from TRBV20-1 and TRBJ2-7; TCRdb's assignment of TRBD2 cannot be checked, as there is no DNA. CDR1 and CDR2 from the germline V gene are DFQATT and SNEGSKA (reference sequence). The CDR3 covers 12 residues. CDR3 protein: CSGSGVNYEQYF.

This chain connects TRBV27 to TRBJ2-4. There are 14 residues in the CDR3. CDR1 is MNHEY, CDR2 SMNVEV, per germline (reference sequence). The CDR3: CASSPRIAKNIQYF.